This T cell receptor beta chain is drawn from a study of regulatory dendritic cells for organ transplantation. For the study at large: Monocytes received vitamin D3 on days 0 and 4, IL-10 on day 4. Study-wide results and limits: Mature dendritic cells appeared to drive more memory CD8+ clonal expansion than regulatory ones. Considerable individual heterogeneity was seen in alloreactive memory CD8+ T cells.

Clones were sequenced by immunoSEQ multiplex PCR, and TCRdb holds only the in-frame ones, with some missing. The sample includes around 11,000 clones, about three fifths of them seen just once. Sorted T cells were CFSE-labeled and cultured four to five days with allogeneic regulatory or mature dendritic cells at 1:10. Naive CD45RA+ and memory CD45RO+ CD4+ or CD8+ T cells were FACS-sorted. As to this clone: Its antigen is not known.

The receptor was derived from a human donor in good health. The sequencing input was naive CD4+ T cells from blood cultured with dendritic cells. The sample's subset: CD45RA+ naive T cells.

The CDR3 DNA reads as TGTGCCAGCTCTCGAATGACAGGGTCATACCAAGAGACCCAGTACTTC. The encoded protein is CASSRMTGSYQETQYF. This chain joins TRBV18 and TRBJ2-5, with 7 nucleotides matching TRBD1. Germline V gene sequence: CDR1 KGHSH, CDR2 LQKENI. The CDR3 sequence is 16 residues long. Trimming at V came to 6 bases and at J to 0 bases, leaving 10 bases not matched to a gene.